The present entry profiles one TCR beta chain with its context. The sample is drawn from a study of blood T cell repertoires in COVID-19. At the level of the study: T cells, B-cell-depleted T cells, or PBMCs supplied cDNA or gDNA.

Original processing methods: Reference gene primer amplification yielded estimated nucleated cell counts. Some clones are missing from TCRdb's copy, which holds only in-frame ones; the method was immunoSEQ multiplex PCR. V, J and clone size were drawn from that table, and D and trimming were deduced from the DNA. This sample yields approximately 160,000 clones, of which around four fifths are seen a single time; 3.5% to 4% belongs to the top ten. This CDR3 has 16 residues. The junction had 13 bases not matched to a gene; V was cut back by 4 bases and J by 4 bases. Germline values: CDR1 MNHEY, CDR2 SVGAGI. Each participant's cohort was designated according to participant-reported clinical history.

The clonotype was recovered from a woman aged 45 to 65 in a cohort exposed to, infected with or recovered from COVID-19 (not recorded which). The genes are TRBV6-5 and TRBJ2-7, with 7 bases lining up with TRBD1. The sequencing input was PBMCs or T cells enriched from blood (not recorded which). The CDR3 reads CASSFQLTGHSYEQYF. The CDR3 region has the DNA TGTGCCAGCAGTTTCCAACTGACAGGGCATTCATACGAGCAGTACTTC.